The clone carrying this T cell receptor beta chain was picked up a small number of times. This specimen comes from a study of regulatory T cells in long-lasting Graves disease. The V end lost 7 bases, the J end lost 2 bases, and 9 bases lay between the germline ends. CDR3 length: 12 residues. Germline CDR1 reads MGHDK; CDR2 reads SYGVNS. Building the TCR beta libraries relied on iRepertoire HTBI primers, and CDR3 regions underwent Arm-PCR. Original processing methods: The samples included 60 to 65 TRBV and over eleven TRBJ segments. MiXCR, run by TCRdb on the multiplex PCR reads, gives a single entry per CDR3 protein. The V and J calls and clone size come from TCRdb's table, not from the authors' own analysis. The sample shows about 400,000 distinct CDR3 sequences, approximately 15% of them seen only once. The time point is: newly diagnosed GD, antithyroid drugs for less than 3 months. The TCR library used RNA extracted from PBMCs.

The sample was also linked to a second study, of T cells in Graves' hyperthyroidism and ophthalmopathy. That work contributes: Using the HTBI primer set, a first-round RT-PCR was run on the TCR CDR3. The blood repertoire included most of the expanded thyroid clonotypes above 0.001.

This specimen was peripheral blood mononuclear cells (PBMCs), taken at new diagnosis, from a patient treated with antithyroid drugs. The chain recombines TRBV25-1 with TRBJ2-7, with D perhaps matching TRBD1 (6 bases). This receptor was obtained from a woman in her 40s with Graves disease. The CDR3 DNA reads as TGTGCCAGCATTCACAGGGCCTACGAGCAGTACTTC. Amino acids: CASIHRAYEQYF.